The 21 T cell receptor beta chains below were found in one sample sequenced in a study of response to subunit inactivated influenza vaccine. From the RT-PCR reads, TCRdb called clonotypes with MiXCR, one entry per CDR3 protein. Of fewer than 800,000 distinct CDR3 sequences in the sample, about 15% are singletons; the top ten hold 11%. The sequencing used PBMCs from blood, collected roughly 12 days after vaccination. These receptors were obtained from a man aged 50-60 years who received an inactivated influenza vaccine.

This clonotype turned up a few times. The chain is built from TRBV5-6 and TRBJ2-2, with D possibly called TRBD1 or TRBD2 (5 bases each). This CDR3 region has 16 residues. Per germline, CDR1 SGHDT and CDR2 YYEEEE. Trimming cost V 0 bases and J 2 bases, with 11 bases left between them. The CDR3 nucleotides are TGTGCCAGCAGCTTGGACGGGGCGACAAACACCGGGGAGCTGTTTTTT. This encodes CASSLDGATNTGELFF.

The chain has TRBV11-2 and TRBJ2-3; 13 bases fit TRBD2. Germline-derived CDR1 and CDR2 are SGHAT and FQNNGV. The CDR3 sequence is 19 residues long. V lost 5 bases to trimming and J lost 4 bases; unmatched junction nucleotides: 15. CDR3 DNA sequence: TGTGCCAGCAGCCCATGGGGGGTTACTAGCGGGAGGGTATCAGATACGCAGTATTTT. Translated: CASSPWGVTSGRVSDTQYF.

V is TRBV20-1 and J is TRBJ2-1; tentative D call: TRBD2 (5 bases). Trimming removed 3 bases at V and 0 bases at J, with 18 bases between. This CDR3 contains 17 residues. Germline CDR1 DFQATT, CDR2 SNEGSKA (reference sequence). The CDR3 DNA follows: TGCAGTGCTAGGGACTCTAAGAAAGGGCACTCCTACAATGAGCAGTTCTTC. Protein sequence: CSARDSKKGHSYNEQFF.

On this clonotype: The junction and the germline gene differ at one end; a read error may be behind it. J is TRBJ2-1 and V is TRBV29-1; 7 positions agree with TRBD2. The CDR3 covers 14 residues. Germline CDR1 SQVTM, CDR2 ANQGSEA. The CDR3 bases are TGCAGCGTTGTAGGGCTAGCGGACTACAAGGAGCAGTTCTTC. Translating it yields CSVVGLADYKEQFF.

The V call is TRBV18, the J call TRBJ2-1, with TRBD2 matching 8 bases. Germline CDR1 and CDR2: KGHSH and LQKENI. This CDR3 has 13 amino acids. The J segment lost 7 bases and the V segment lost 4 bases, leaving 3 bases of the junction unmatched. The CDR3 is CASSRGRFNEQFF. CDR3 DNA: TGTGCCAGCTCACGCGGGAGGTTTAATGAGCAGTTCTTC.

The V call is TRBV11-3, the J call TRBJ2-3; no clear D gene. Germline V gene sequence: CDR1 SGHNT, CDR2 YENEEA. This CDR3 contains 13 residues. Trimming took 5 bases from V and 2 from J, leaving 8 bases between them. CDR3 amino acids: CASSNGATDTQYF. The CDR3 bases are TGTGCCAGCAGCAACGGTGCCACAGATACGCAGTATTTT.

V is TRBV15 and J is TRBJ2-1; 11 bases agree with TRBD2. Germline values: CDR1 LNHNV, CDR2 YYDKDF (reference sequence). The V gene end was trimmed by 0 bases and the J gene end by 9 bases; junction bases not matched to a gene: 4. The CDR3 runs to 15 residues. The DNA for the CDR3 is TGTGCCACCAGCAGAGATTTGACTAGCGGGACTGAGCAGTTCTTC. Translation: CATSRDLTSGTEQFF.

The chain carries TRBV19 and TRBJ2-7, with D perhaps matching TRBD2 (6 bases). The CDR3 runs 13 residues. Trimming took 3 bases from V and 4 from J, leaving 10 bases between them. Per the germline V gene, CDR1 is LNHDA and CDR2 is SQIVND (reference sequence). The CDR3, as DNA: TGTGCCAGTAGTATTGGGCTAGCGTACGAGCAGTACTTC. Its protein is CASSIGLAYEQYF. Filled out from reference TRBV19 and TRBJ2-7, the complete variable domain reads DGGITQSPKYLFRKEGQNVTLSCEQNLNHDAMYWYRQDPGQGLRLIYYSQIVNDFQKGDIAEGYSVSREKKESFPLTVTSAQKNPTAFYLCASSIGLAYEQYFGPGTRLTVT.

This clonotype was counted between two and nine times. This chain joins TRBV7-3 and TRBJ2-2; TRBD2 matches at 12 bases. Trimming removed 5 bases from V and 6 bases from J; junction bases left unmatched: 10. CDR3 size: 17 residues. Looked up from germline, CDR1 is SGHTA and CDR2 is FQGTGA. The CDR3 region has the DNA TGTGCCAGCAGCCCAAGGACTAGCGGGAACCTGCCCGGGGAGCTGTTTTTT. Translating gives CASSPRTSGNLPGELFF.

This clonotype was counted only a few times. The chain carries TRBV12-3 or TRBV12-4 and TRBJ2-7, with D tentatively TRBD1 or TRBD2 (6 bases each). The CDR3 length is 20 residues. Trimming took off 2 bases at V and 6 bases at J, with 32 bases between the two ends. The CDR3 sequence: CASSLSSGGQKRGFRVEQYF. CDR3 nucleotide sequence: TGTGCCAGCAGTTTATCATCCGGGGGACAAAAGAGGGGTTTCCGCGTCGAGCAGTACTTC.

The chain employs TRBV29-1 and TRBJ2-1, with D possibly matching TRBD2 (7 bases). The germline V and J ends were trimmed by 0 bases and 6 bases, with 18 bases remaining between them. In germline, CDR1 is SQVTM, CDR2 ANQGSEA. CDR3 length: 16 amino acids. Here the CDR3 reads CSVEDRGAESGNEQFF. The CDR3, as DNA: TGCAGCGTTGAAGATCGGGGGGCAGAGTCGGGCAATGAGCAGTTCTTC.

This clonotype has only a few counts. The chain has TRBV20-1 and TRBJ1-6; D remains unclear. Trimming pared 5 bases from V and 4 bases from J, leaving 27 bases between. Germline CDR1 DFQATT, CDR2 SNEGSKA (reference sequence). The CDR3 is made up of 19 amino acids. This CDR3 is CSARQEREIKRDYNSPLHF. CDR3 coding DNA: TGCAGTGCTCGCCAAGAACGGGAAATTAAAAGGGATTATAATTCACCCCTCCACTTT.

This clonotype was seen a few times. The chain couples TRBV28 to TRBJ1-5; TRBD1 is a possible D gene (5 bases). The CDR3 extends over 16 amino acids. Germline CDR1 and CDR2: MDHEN and SYDVKM. With 4 bases removed from V and 8 bases from J, the gap between germline ends came to 21 bases. CDR3 nucleotide sequence: TGTGCCAGCAGTTCGATCGGGACGAGAAAAAGAAAGCCCCAGCATTTT. Amino acid sequence: CASSSIGTRKRKPQHF.

The V and J genes are TRBV7-2 and TRBJ1-6; no clear D. Germline V gene data show CDR1 as SGHTA and CDR2 as FQGNSA. This CDR3 is 12 amino acids long. V gave up 5 bases and J gave up 4 bases, with 3 bases separating them. CDR3 region: CASSQYNSPLHF. The DNA for the CDR3 is TGTGCCAGCAGCCAATATAATTCACCCCTCCACTTT. Full variable domain (outside the CDR3, taken from reference TRBV7-2 and TRBJ1-6): GAGVSQSPSNKVTEKGKDVELRCDPISGHTALYWYRQSLGQGLEFLIYFQGNSAPDKSGLPSDRFSAERTGGSVSTLTIQRTQQEDSAVYLCASSQYNSPLHFGNGTRLTVT.

The genes are TRBV5-1 and TRBJ2-1; possibly TRBD2 for D (7 bases). CDR3 length: 15 amino acids. Germline-derived CDR1 and CDR2 are SGHRS and YFSETQ. Trimming stripped 2 bases from V and 4 bases from J, with 13 bases between. CDR3 DNA: TGCGCCAGCAGCTTAGGCGGGGGCCAGTACAATGAGCAGTTCTTC. This sequence encodes CASSLGGGQYNEQFF.

This chain connects TRBV27 to TRBJ2-7; 7 bases map to TRBD1. V trimming: 4 bases; J trimming: 2 bases; junction bases outside the gene matches: 8. CDR3 length: 15 residues. Germline V gives CDR1 MNHEY, CDR2 SMNVEV (reference sequence). The CDR3 region has the DNA TGTGCCAGCAGTTCTCACAGGGGCCAGACCTACGAGCAGTACTTC. Its protein product is CASSSHRGQTYEQYF.

This chain connects TRBV12-3 or TRBV12-4 to TRBJ2-7; 9 bases match TRBD1. The CDR3 is 17 amino acids. The V and J ends lost 1 base and 2 bases, in that order; junction bases with no gene match: 9. The CDR3 sequence: CASSLGWGDRVTYEQYF. The CDR3, as DNA: TGTGCCAGCAGTTTAGGATGGGGGGACAGGGTTACCTACGAGCAGTACTTC.

The rearrangement uses TRBV4-3 and TRBJ2-5; 11 nucleotides match TRBD2. Trimming cost V 1 base and J 2 bases; bases outside gene matches: 3. Germline values: CDR1 LGHNA, CDR2 YSLEER. The CDR3 extends over 16 amino acids. The DNA of the CDR3 is TGCGCCAGCAGCCAAGGTCGACTAGCGGGACAAGAGACCCAGTACTTC. Its translation is CASSQGRLAGQETQYF.

This clonotype was seen more than once but under ten times. The rearrangement joins TRBV10-3 to TRBJ1-5; D is undetermined. Germline V gives CDR1 ENHRY, CDR2 SYGVKD. The CDR3 length is 12 residues. Trimming left V 4 bases short and J 4 bases short, with 5 bases between. In DNA form, the CDR3 reads TGTGCCATCAGTGCGGGGAATCAGCCCCAGCATTTT. This codes for CAISAGNQPQHF.

This clonotype appeared many times. The V and J genes are TRBV20-1 and TRBJ2-5, with D possibly being TRBD2 (6 bases). CDR3 size: 14 residues. Germline V gives CDR1 DFQATT, CDR2 SNEGSKA (reference sequence). Trimming removed 4 bases from V and 1 base from J, with 13 bases in between. DNA of the CDR3: TGCAGTGCTAACCTAGCGCCAATCCAAGAGACCCAGTACTTC. As protein: CSANLAPIQETQYF.

This clonotype turned up a few times. J is TRBJ2-5 and V is TRBV6-7; TRBD1 matches 11 bases. TRBV6-7 is labeled an ORF, and its function is uncertain. This CDR3 comprises 17 residues. Unmatched junction bases numbered 10, after V lost 6 bases and J lost 1 base. CDR3 amino acids: CASSYSAGTGGQETQYF. The CDR3 region has the DNA TGTGCCAGCAGCTACAGCGCCGGGACAGGGGGCCAAGAGACCCAGTACTTC.